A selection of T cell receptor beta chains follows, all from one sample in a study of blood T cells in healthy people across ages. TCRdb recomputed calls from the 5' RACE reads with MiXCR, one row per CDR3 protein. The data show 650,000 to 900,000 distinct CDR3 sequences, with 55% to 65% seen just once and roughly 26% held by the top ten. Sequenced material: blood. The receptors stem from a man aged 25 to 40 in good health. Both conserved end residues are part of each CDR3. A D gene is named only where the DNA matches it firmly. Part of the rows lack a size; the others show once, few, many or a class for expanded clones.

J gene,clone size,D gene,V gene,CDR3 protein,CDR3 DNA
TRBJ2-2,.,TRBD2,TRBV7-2,CASSLSGGAPGELFF,TGTGCCAGCAGCTTATCGGGGGGGGCACCCGGGGAGCTGTTTTTT
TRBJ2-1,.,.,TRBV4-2,CASSHQSGGEQFF,TGTGCCAGTAGCCATCAATCAGGGGGGGAGCAGTTCTTC
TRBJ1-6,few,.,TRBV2,CASSEMAGGNSPLHF,TGTGCCAGCAGTGAAATGGCGGGCGGAAATTCACCCCTCCACTTT
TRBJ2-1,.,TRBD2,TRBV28,CASYLRGGVKDNEQFF,TGTGCCAGCTATTTACGGGGGGGAGTAAAGGACAATGAGCAGTTCTTC
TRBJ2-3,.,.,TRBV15,CATSGRTDANSADTQYF,TGTGCCACCAGCGGACGGACGGACGCTAATTCCGCAGATACGCAGTATTTT
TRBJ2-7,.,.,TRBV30,CAWSRAPQDTGGEQYF,TGTGCCTGGAGTAGGGCCCCCCAGGACACCGGGGGCGAGCAGTACTTC
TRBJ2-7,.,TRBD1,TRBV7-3,CASSRTGNENEQYF,TGTGCCAGCAGCCGGACAGGGAATGAAAACGAGCAGTACTTC
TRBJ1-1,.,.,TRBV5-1,CASSLVAGINTEAFF,TGCGCCAGCAGCTTGGTCGCAGGGATAAACACTGAAGCTTTCTTT
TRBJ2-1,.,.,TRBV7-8,CASSSYSSENEQFF,TGTGCCAGCAGCTCGTACTCTTCGGAAAATGAGCAGTTCTTC
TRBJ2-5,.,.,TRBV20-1,CSASKRETQYF,TGCAGTGCTAGTAAACGGGAGACCCAGTACTTC
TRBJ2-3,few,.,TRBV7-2,CASSPYNSDTQYF,TGTGCCAGCAGCCCCTATAACTCTGATACGCAGTATTTT
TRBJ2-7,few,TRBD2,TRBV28,CASSSIGLAGRSYEQYF,TGTGCCAGCAGTTCAATCGGACTAGCGGGGCGATCCTACGAGCAGTACTTC
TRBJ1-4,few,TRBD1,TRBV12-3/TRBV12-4,CASSSPTGGTTNEKLFF,TGTGCCAGCAGTTCGCCGACAGGGGGGACAACTAATGAAAAACTGTTTTTT
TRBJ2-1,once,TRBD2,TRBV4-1,CASREGGGEQFF,TGCGCTAGCAGGGAGGGAGGTGGTGAGCAGTTCTTC
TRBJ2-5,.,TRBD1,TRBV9,CASSVAATGGVETQYF,TGTGCCAGCAGCGTAGCTGCGACAGGGGGAGTCGAGACCCAGTACTTC
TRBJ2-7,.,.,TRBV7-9,CASREGNSYNEQYF,TGTGCCAGCAGGGAAGGAAACTCCTACAATGAGCAGTACTTC
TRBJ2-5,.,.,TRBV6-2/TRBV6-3,CASRTRGWETQYF,TGTGCCAGCAGGACCCGCGGGTGGGAGACCCAGTACTTC
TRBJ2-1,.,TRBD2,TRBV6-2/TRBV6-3,CASSYSTERGSSYNEQFF,TGTGCCAGCAGTTACTCGACGGAGCGGGGGAGCTCCTACAATGAGCAGTTCTTC
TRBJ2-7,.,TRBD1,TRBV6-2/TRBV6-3,CASRLPGQGSYEQYF,TGTGCCAGCAGACTGCCGGGACAGGGCTCCTACGAGCAGTACTTC
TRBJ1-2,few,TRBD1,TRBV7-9,CASSLTGEENYGYTF,TGTGCCAGCAGCTTGACAGGGGAGGAGAACTATGGCTACACCTTC
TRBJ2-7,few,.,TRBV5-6,CASSSSRCEQYF,TGTGCCAGCAGCTCCTCACGGTGCGAGCAGTACTTC
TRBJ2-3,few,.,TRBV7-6,CASSLNPGPPDTQYF,TGTGCCAGCAGCCTAAATCCTGGCCCCCCAGATACGCAGTATTTT
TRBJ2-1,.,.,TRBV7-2,CASSFSFSINEQFF,TGTGCCAGCAGCTTCAGTTTTTCGATCAATGAGCAGTTCTTC
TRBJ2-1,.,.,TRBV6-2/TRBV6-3,CASSYSDSPHYNEQFF,TGTGCCAGCAGTTACTCCGACAGCCCCCACTACAATGAGCAGTTCTTC
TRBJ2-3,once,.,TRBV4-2,CASSPRPYTDTQYF,TGTGCCAGCAGCCCCCGACCCTACACAGATACGCAGTATTTT
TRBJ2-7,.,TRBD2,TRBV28,CASTTPGEGKGAEQYF,TGTGCCAGCACCACCCCGGGGGAGGGAAAAGGGGCCGAGCAGTACTTC
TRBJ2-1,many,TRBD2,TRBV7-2,CASSLRLAGDSTYNEQFF,TGTGCCAGCAGCTTACGGCTAGCGGGGGACTCGACCTACAATGAGCAGTTCTTC
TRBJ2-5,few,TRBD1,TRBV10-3,CAISGGTGVDETQYF,TGTGCCATCAGTGGCGGGACAGGGGTTGATGAGACCCAGTACTTC
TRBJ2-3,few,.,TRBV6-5,CASSYLSRDDTQYF,TGTGCCAGCAGTTATTTAAGCAGGGACGATACGCAGTATTTT
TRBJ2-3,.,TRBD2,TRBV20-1,CSLGGRTSGGGSTDTQYF,TGCAGTCTTGGTGGCCGGACTAGCGGGGGAGGTAGCACAGATACGCAGTATTTT
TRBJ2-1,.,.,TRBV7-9,CASSFGGKRYNEQFF,TGTGCCAGCAGCTTTGGAGGGAAAAGGTACAATGAGCAGTTCTTC
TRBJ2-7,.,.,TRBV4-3,CASSQSPNYEQYF,TGCGCCAGCAGCCAAAGCCCTAACTACGAGCAGTACTTC
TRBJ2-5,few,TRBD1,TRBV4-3,CASSRDTGDRSLETQYF,TGCGCCAGCAGCCGGGATACAGGGGATAGGAGTCTAGAGACCCAGTACTTC
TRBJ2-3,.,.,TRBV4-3,CASSQVGGTDTQYF,TGCGCCAGCAGCCAAGTGGGGGGCACAGATACGCAGTATTTT
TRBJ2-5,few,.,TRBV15,CATSRNREPQETQYF,TGTGCCACCAGCAGGAACAGGGAGCCCCAAGAGACCCAGTACTTC
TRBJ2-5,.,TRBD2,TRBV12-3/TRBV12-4,CATSTSGGKETQYF,TGTGCCACCTCGACTAGCGGGGGGAAAGAGACCCAGTACTTC
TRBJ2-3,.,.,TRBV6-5,CASSYLTGLTDTQYF,TGTGCCAGCAGTTACCTGACAGGTCTCACAGATACGCAGTATTTT
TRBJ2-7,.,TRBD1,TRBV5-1,CASSLDRGQDEQYF,TGCGCCAGCAGCTTGGACAGGGGGCAGGACGAGCAGTACTTC
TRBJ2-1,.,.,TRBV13,CAIQGAGVSSYNEQFF,TGTGCCATCCAGGGGGCGGGGGTAAGCTCCTACAATGAGCAGTTCTTC
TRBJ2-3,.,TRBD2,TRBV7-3,CASSLTGTSAISTDTQYF,TGTGCCAGCAGCTTGACCGGGACTAGCGCCATCAGCACAGATACGCAGTATTTT
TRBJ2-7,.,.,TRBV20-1,CSATDRRSSYEQYF,TGCAGTGCTACCGACAGGAGATCCTCCTACGAGCAGTACTTC
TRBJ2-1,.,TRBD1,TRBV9,CASSVVGDSQETQFF,TGTGCCAGCAGCGTAGTTGGGGACAGCCAAGAGACCCAGTTCTTC
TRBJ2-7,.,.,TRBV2,CASTRTGSFSYEQYF,TGTGCCAGCACTCGAACGGGCAGCTTCTCCTACGAGCAGTACTTC
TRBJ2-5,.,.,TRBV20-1,CSALGGEEQYF,TGCAGTGCTTTGGGCGGGGAGGAGCAGTACTTC
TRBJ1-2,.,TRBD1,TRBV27,CASRGNRRGPGYTF,TGTGCCAGCAGGGGAAACCGCAGGGGGCCTGGCTACACCTTC
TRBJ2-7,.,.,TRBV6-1,CASSEKGLSSYEQYF,TGTGCCAGCAGTGAAAAGGGTCTTTCTTCCTACGAGCAGTACTTC
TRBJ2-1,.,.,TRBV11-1,CASSTATRSYNEQFF,TGTGCCAGCAGTACAGCGACCCGCTCCTACAATGAGCAGTTCTTC
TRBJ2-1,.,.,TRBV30,CAWSGSGNNEQFF,TGTGCCTGGAGTGGTTCAGGGAACAATGAGCAGTTCTTC
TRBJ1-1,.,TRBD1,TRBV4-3,CASSQGPGGANTEAFF,TGCGCCAGCAGCCAAGGGCCAGGGGGCGCGAACACTGAAGCTTTCTTT
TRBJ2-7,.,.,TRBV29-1,CSVSSVYEQYF,TGCAGCGTATCGAGCGTCTACGAGCAGTACTTC
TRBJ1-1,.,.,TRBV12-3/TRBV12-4,CASSVEDTEAFF,TGTGCCAGCAGCGTCGAGGACACTGAAGCTTTCTTT
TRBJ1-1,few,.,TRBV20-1,CSARLGGTEAFF,TGCAGTGCCAGGTTGGGCGGCACTGAAGCTTTCTTT
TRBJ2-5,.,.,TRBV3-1,CASSHSGFQETQYF,TGTGCCAGCAGCCACAGCGGCTTCCAAGAGACCCAGTACTTC
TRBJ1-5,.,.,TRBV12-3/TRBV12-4,CASSVAFKQPQHF,TGTGCCAGCAGTGTCGCGTTTAAGCAGCCCCAGCATTTT
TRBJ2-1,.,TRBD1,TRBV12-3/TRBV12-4,CASSGTGTGTYNEQFF,TGTGCCAGCAGCGGAACCGGGACAGGCACCTACAATGAGCAGTTCTTC